This passage covers 20 T cell receptor beta chains from one sample sequenced in a study of CD8 T cells in Susac syndrome. With random hexamers, reverse transcription was performed on roughly 0.5 to 1 ug of RNA. From the immunoSEQ multiplex PCR reads, TCRdb called clonotypes with MiXCR, one entry per CDR3 protein. This sample carries roughly 150,000 distinct CDR3 sequences, approximately 94% of them seen once, and the ten largest clones take 0.065% to 0.1%. What was sequenced was CD4+ T cells from PBMCs. All receptors come from a human donor with Susac syndrome.

The V call is TRBV11-2, the J call TRBJ2-4; a weak D match, TRBD1 (6 bases). The germline V gene encodes CDR1 SGHAT and CDR2 FQNNGV. V was shortened by 5 bases and J by 0 bases, with 23 bases between the two germline ends. The CDR3 contains 19 residues. The CDR3 is CASSDLSGQPILAKNIQYF. The CDR3 DNA reads as TGTGCCAGCAGCGACCTAAGCGGACAGCCGATTCTAGCCAAAAACATTCAGTACTTC.

The J gene is TRBJ1-5, the V gene TRBV20-1; D is ambiguous. Trimming left V 0 bases short and J 7 bases short, with 10 bases between. This CDR3 comprises 13 residues. The germline gives CDR1 DFQATT, CDR2 SNEGSKA (reference sequence). The CDR3 sequence is CSARDPGAQPQHF. The CDR3 nucleotides read TGCAGTGCTAGAGATCCCGGCGCGCAGCCCCAGCATTTT.

V and J are TRBV7-2 and TRBJ2-5, with D possibly called TRBD1 or TRBD2 (5 bases each). The CDR3 has 16 residues. Germline CDR1 and CDR2: SGHTA and FQGNSA. V gave up 5 bases and J gave up 2 bases, with 18 bases separating them. CDR3 protein: CASSPGPGTLQETQYF. The CDR3 coding sequence is TGTGCCAGCAGCCCAGGTCCCGGGACCTTACAAGAGACCCAGTACTTC.

Note on this clonotype: One end of the junction is discordant with germline, which a read error may explain. The chain couples TRBV7-7 to TRBJ2-4; tentatively, D is TRBD1 (6 bases). This CDR3 spans 15 amino acids. Germline CDR1 is SSHAT and CDR2 is FNYEAQ (reference sequence). CDR3 sequence reads: CASSSPDSFKNIQYF. The CDR3 bases are TGTGCTAGCAGCTCTCCGGACAGCTTCAAAAACATTCAGTACTTC.

This chain uses TRBV18 with TRBJ2-3, with D unresolved. From germline, CDR1 is KGHSH and CDR2 LQKENI. This CDR3 region has 14 residues. V was cut by 1 base and J by 3 bases, with 8 bases left in between. CDR3: CASSPRPTTDTQYF. DNA of the CDR3: TGTGCCAGCTCACCACGTCCGACGACAGATACGCAGTATTTT.

This clonotype was counted a single time. The genes are TRBV27 and TRBJ2-7; 10 bases fit TRBD2. After removal of 3 bases from V and 3 bases from J, the junction contained 5 bases not matched to a gene. Per germline, CDR1 MNHEY and CDR2 SMNVEV (reference sequence). The CDR3 loop spans 15 amino acids. The CDR3 region is CASSLSTSGDYEQYF. The CDR3 nucleotides read TGTGCCAGCAGTTTGTCTACTAGCGGGGACTACGAGCAGTACTTC.

The sample holds one count of this clonotype. The chain joins TRBV11-2 to TRBJ1-2; possible D gene TRBD1, 5 bases. In germline, CDR1 is SGHAT, CDR2 FQNNGV. This CDR3 is built from 17 residues. Trimming pared 2 bases from V and 5 bases from J, leaving 21 bases between. The CDR3 nucleotides read TGTGCCAGCAGCTTATGGCGAAGGGCAGGGTCTTATTATGGCTACACCTTC. Protein product: CASSLWRRAGSYYGYTF.

CDR3 in DNA: TGCAGCGTTGATCACGACAACAATGAGCAGTTCTTC. It yields the protein CSVDHDNNEQFF. The chain joins TRBV29-1 to TRBJ2-1; D unresolved. CDR1 is SQVTM and CDR2 is ANQGSEA in the germline V gene. The V end lost 3 bases, the J end lost 5 bases, and 8 bases lay between the germline ends. The CDR3 is made up of 12 amino acids.

The chain links TRBV7-9 to TRBJ1-2, with 7 bases fitting TRBD1. The CDR3 loop spans 13 amino acids. The trim removed 7 bases at V and 6 bases at J, leaving 8 bases unmatched. The V gene's germline CDR1 is SEHNR and CDR2 FQNEAQ (reference sequence). This CDR3 is CASNNRGEDGYTF. The CDR3 DNA reads TGTGCCAGCAACAACAGGGGAGAGGATGGCTACACCTTC.

This sequence joins TRBV20-1 and TRBJ2-5; D remains unclear. CDR3 length equals 15 residues. CDR1 is DFQATT, CDR2 SNEGSKA, per germline (reference sequence). The V end lost 3 bases, the J end lost 1 base, and 15 bases lay between the germline ends. CDR3 sequence: CSASRILQTQETQYF. CDR3 DNA: TGCAGTGCTAGCCGGATCTTACAGACCCAAGAGACCCAGTACTTC.

The chain joins TRBV20-1 to TRBJ2-6; 7 nucleotides match TRBD1. The CDR3 contains 16 residues. Germline V gene lookup returns CDR1 DFQATT and CDR2 SNEGSKA (reference sequence). After removal of 1 base from V and 0 bases from J, the junction contained 3 bases not matched to a gene. CDR3 residues: CSARAQGSSGANVLTF. The CDR3 nucleotides read TGCAGTGCTAGAGCACAGGGGAGCTCTGGGGCCAACGTCCTGACTTTC.

V is TRBV20-1 and J is TRBJ2-1; unclear D gene. Per germline, CDR1 DFQATT and CDR2 SNEGSKA (reference sequence). The CDR3 is 11 amino acids. The V gene lost 3 bases and the J gene lost 9 bases, with 9 bases spanning the gap. CDR3 nucleotide sequence: TGCAGTGCTAGGCAAGCTGTTGAGCAGTTCTTC. The encoded protein is CSARQAVEQFF.

This rearrangement joins TRBV3-1 to TRBJ2-1; D may be TRBD2 (7 bases). The V and J ends lost 4 bases and 6 bases respectively, with 13 bases between them. Per the germline V gene, CDR1 is LGHDT and CDR2 is YNNKEL (reference sequence). The CDR3 contains 14 residues. The CDR3 here is CASSLKGGVNEQFF. As DNA, the CDR3 is TGTGCCAGCAGCCTTAAGGGGGGGGTCAATGAGCAGTTCTTC.

This chain connects TRBV28 to TRBJ1-2, with D uncertain. The germline gives CDR1 MDHEN, CDR2 SYDVKM. Trimming left V 2 bases short and J 10 bases short, with 8 bases between. The length of the CDR3 is 11 residues. This chain's CDR3 is CASSLEGYYTF. Here the CDR3 DNA reads TGTGCCAGCAGTTTAGAGGGATACTACACCTTC.

The rearrangement joins TRBV18 to TRBJ2-5, with D unclear. This CDR3 is built from 13 residues. Per germline, CDR1 KGHSH and CDR2 LQKENI. Trimming took 4 bases from V and 1 from J, leaving 7 bases between them. This CDR3 reads CASSLQTQETQYF. The CDR3, as DNA: TGTGCCAGCTCACTACAAACCCAAGAGACCCAGTACTTC.

V and J are TRBV12-3 or TRBV12-4 and TRBJ1-5, with D unresolved. V was pared by 5 bases and J by 7 bases, with 12 bases between. The CDR3 is made up of 13 amino acids. CDR3 sequence reads: CASSPQALQPQHF. For the CDR3, the DNA is TGTGCCAGCAGTCCCCAGGCATTACAGCCCCAGCATTTT.

V is TRBV7-2 and J is TRBJ1-1; D might be TRBD1 (5 bases). The germline V gene has CDR1 SGHTA and CDR2 FQGNSA. V was cut by 2 bases and J by 10 bases, with 20 bases left in between. The CDR3 runs to 15 residues. Written as DNA, the CDR3 is TGTGCCAGCAGCTTATTAGGTGGGGATCGACAGTCAGCTTTCTTT. Translation gives CASSLLGGDRQSAFF.

The genes are TRBV3-1 and TRBJ1-1; D unresolved. The CDR3 is made up of 15 amino acids. Per the germline V gene, CDR1 is LGHDT and CDR2 is YNNKEL (reference sequence). V lost 3 bases to trimming and J lost 1 base, with 12 bases between them. DNA for the CDR3: TGTGCCAGCAGCCATTCAGGAGACGGGAACACTGAAGCTTTCTTT. Its protein product is CASSHSGDGNTEAFF.

The chain is built from TRBV27 and TRBJ1-2, with 8 bases that match TRBD1. The germline V gene has CDR1 MNHEY and CDR2 SMNVEV (reference sequence). There are 15 residues in the CDR3. The V and J ends lost 2 bases and 4 bases, in that order; junction bases with no gene match: 6. CDR3 bases: TGTGCCAGCAGTTTACGCCCCGGGACAGGCTATGGCTACACCTTC. Translated, it gives CASSLRPGTGYGYTF.

The V gene is TRBV11-2, the J gene TRBJ2-3, with D perhaps TRBD2 (5 bases). The germline gives CDR1 SGHAT, CDR2 FQNNGV. The CDR3 spans 11 residues. V was cut by 8 bases and J by 5 bases, with 8 bases left in between. The CDR3 protein is CASHRGDTQYF. The DNA of the CDR3 is TGTGCCAGCCACCGGGGAGATACGCAGTATTTT.